The 16 T cell receptor beta chains below all came from one sample that was sequenced in a study of blood T cell repertoires in COVID-19. Some clones are missing from TCRdb's copy, which holds only in-frame ones; the method was immunoSEQ multiplex PCR. The table lists about 240,000 clones, roughly nine tenths of them singletons. Specimen: peripheral blood. The receptor set was obtained from a man aged 60 to 69 who had recovered from COVID-19.

The CDR3 reads CASSTGGAGNNEQFF. CDR3 coding DNA: TGTGCCAGCAGTACAGGGGGCGCTGGGAACAATGAGCAGTTCTTC. The chain combines TRBV4-2 with TRBJ2-1; TRBD1 matches at 9 bases. The CDR3 is 15 residues long. Germline V CDR1 and CDR2: LGHNA, YNFKEQ. The V gene end was trimmed by 6 bases and the J gene end by 5 bases; junction bases not matched to a gene: 8.

This clone has more than one count but fewer than ten. The chain combines TRBV19 with TRBJ2-2; possible D gene TRBD2, 6 bases. V lost 6 bases to trimming and J lost 0 bases, with 14 bases between them. Looked up from germline, CDR1 is LNHDA and CDR2 is SQIVND (reference sequence). The CDR3 covers 16 residues. The CDR3 DNA reads TGTGCCAGTAGGCTCCACGGGACTCCGAACACCGGGGAGCTGTTTTTT. It is translated as CASRLHGTPNTGELFF.

This rearrangement joins TRBV5-1 to TRBJ1-1; D may be TRBD1 (5 bases). V lost 4 bases, J lost 3 bases, and 19 bases lay in between. CDR1 SGHRS and CDR2 YFSETQ come from the germline V gene. The CDR3 is 16 residues long. The CDR3 bases are TGCGCCAGCAGCCTAAGACCCCGGGCGGGGGACACTGAAGCTTTCTTT. Amino acids: CASSLRPRAGDTEAFF.

This chain joins TRBV14 and TRBJ1-4, with 7 bases aligning to TRBD1. Trimming took 4 bases from V and 7 from J; bases not matched to a gene: 12. The germline V gene has CDR1 SGHDN and CDR2 FVKESK. This CDR3 region has 16 residues. The CDR3: CASSPGGSYRGEKLFF. CDR3 nucleotide sequence: TGTGCCAGCAGCCCAGGGGGTAGCTATAGAGGTGAAAAACTGTTTTTT.

J is TRBJ1-6 and V is TRBV11-2, with 8 nucleotides matching TRBD1. This CDR3 contains 16 residues. Looked up from germline, CDR1 is SGHAT and CDR2 is FQNNGV. V was clipped by 7 bases and J by 10 bases; unmatched bases: 15. The CDR3 protein is CASTSGAGQVFSPLHF. The DNA of the CDR3 is TGTGCCAGCACCTCGGGCGCGGGACAGGTTTTCTCACCCCTCCACTTT.

J is TRBJ1-1 and V is TRBV19; no clear D. The CDR3 extends over 12 amino acids. Trimming took off 10 bases at V and 1 base at J, with 10 bases between the two ends. Looked up from germline, CDR1 is LNHDA and CDR2 is SQIVND (reference sequence). CDR3 sequence (DNA): TGTGCCACCCGTGAGGGGAACACTGAAGCTTTCTTT. It specifies CATREGNTEAFF. Full variable domain (remainder filled in from reference TRBV19 and TRBJ1-1): DGGITQSPKYLFRKEGQNVTLSCEQNLNHDAMYWYRQDPGQGLRLIYYSQIVNDFQKGDIAEGYSVSREKKESFPLTVTSAQKNPTAFYLCATREGNTEAFFGQGTRLTVV.

The chain uses TRBV12-5 and TRBJ2-4; D may be TRBD2 (6 bases). The CDR3 has 16 residues. Trimming removed 5 bases from V and 0 bases from J, with 14 bases in between. Germline V CDR1 and CDR2: LGHNT, FRNRAP. Here the CDR3 reads CASGSRPGEAKNIQYF. CDR3 in DNA: TGTGCTAGTGGTAGTCGTCCGGGGGAAGCCAAAAACATTCAGTACTTC.

J is TRBJ1-6 and V is TRBV27, with 11 nucleotides matching TRBD1. The CDR3 sequence is 15 residues long. Germline CDR1 is MNHEY and CDR2 is SMNVEV (reference sequence). V gave up 3 bases and J gave up 6 bases; unmatched junction bases: 1. CDR3 sequence (DNA): TGTGCCAGCAGTTTGGACAGGGGGCCTAATTCACCCCTCCACTTT. It translates to CASSLDRGPNSPLHF.

There are a few counts of this clone. V gene TRBV10-3 combines with J gene TRBJ2-7; 7 nucleotides agree with TRBD2. Unmatched junction bases numbered 5, after V lost 6 bases and J lost 3 bases. From germline, CDR1 is ENHRY and CDR2 SYGVKD. CDR3 size: 13 residues. CDR3 region: CAISPLANYEQYV. For the CDR3, the DNA is TGTGCCATCAGCCCACTAGCGAACTACGAGCAGTACGTC.

The chain has TRBV21-1 and TRBJ2-1; the table's D call, TRBD1, has no DNA check behind it. TRBV21-1 is marked as a pseudogene. The CDR3 is made up of 12 amino acids. This CDR3 is CARRTGGTEQFF. Written as DNA, the CDR3 is TGTGCCAGGAGGACAGGGGGCACTGAGCAGTTCTTC.

This chain joins TRBV6-5 and TRBJ2-2; 11 bases fit TRBD2. The germline V gene encodes CDR1 MNHEY and CDR2 SVGAGI. The length of the CDR3 is 16 residues. V shed 4 bases, J shed 5 bases, and the junction held 6 bases outside the gene matches. The CDR3 region has the DNA TGTGCCAGCAGTTCTCTAGCGGGGGGACCGACCGGGGAGCTGTTTTTT. It encodes CASSSLAGGPTGELFF.

The rearrangement links TRBV6-2 or TRBV6-3 to TRBJ1-1; possible D gene TRBD1, 6 bases. V gave up 5 bases and J gave up 4 bases, with 14 bases separating them. CDR3 length: 14 amino acids. From germline, CDR1 is MNHEY and CDR2 SVGEGT. CDR3 protein: CASSHRVRVTEAFF. The CDR3 nucleotides read TGTGCCAGCAGTCACAGGGTGAGAGTCACTGAAGCTTTCTTT.

The chain employs TRBV25-1 and TRBJ1-6; D perhaps matches TRBD1 (6 bases). The CDR3 has 15 amino acids. Trimming stripped 4 bases from V and 7 bases from J, with 14 bases between. Germline loops: CDR1 MGHDK, CDR2 SYGVNS. The CDR3 protein is CASSGSGAVNSPLHF. Written as DNA, the CDR3 is TGTGCCAGCAGTGGGTCAGGGGCAGTGAATTCACCCCTCCACTTT.

The rearrangement links TRBV5-1 to TRBJ1-1, with TRBD1 identical over 11 bases. Germline loops: CDR1 SGHRS, CDR2 YFSETQ. The CDR3 covers 15 residues. V shed 4 bases, J shed 1 base, and the junction held 3 bases outside the gene matches. DNA of the CDR3: TGCGCCAGCAGCACCGGGACAGGGGGGAACACTGAAGCTTTCTTT. It specifies CASSTGTGGNTEAFF.

The V gene is TRBV28, the J gene TRBJ1-3; D is unresolved. V lost 7 bases and J lost 7, with 8 bases in between. Germline V gene data show CDR1 as MDHEN and CDR2 as SYDVKM. This CDR3 comprises 11 residues. The CDR3 protein is CASTQLNTIYF. CDR3 coding DNA: TGTGCCAGCACGCAACTGAACACCATATATTTT.

The chain combines TRBV5-1 with TRBJ1-5; D possibly corresponds to TRBD1 (6 bases). The CDR3 spans 15 residues. The germline CDR1 and CDR2 sequences are SGHRS and YFSETQ. Trimming removed 0 bases from V and 5 bases from J, with 12 bases in between. The DNA of the CDR3 is TGCGCCAGCAGCTTGGATACAGGGAGCGATCAGCCCCAGCATTTT. Residues: CASSLDTGSDQPQHF.